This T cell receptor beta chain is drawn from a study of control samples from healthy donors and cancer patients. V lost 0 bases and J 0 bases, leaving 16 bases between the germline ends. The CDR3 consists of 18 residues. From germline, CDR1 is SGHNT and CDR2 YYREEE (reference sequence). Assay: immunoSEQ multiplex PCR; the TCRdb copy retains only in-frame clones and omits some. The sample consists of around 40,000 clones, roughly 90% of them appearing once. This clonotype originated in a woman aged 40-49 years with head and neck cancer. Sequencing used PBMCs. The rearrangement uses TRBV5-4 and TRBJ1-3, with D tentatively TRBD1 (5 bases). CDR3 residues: CASSLASRGPSSGNTIYF. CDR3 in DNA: TGTGCCAGCAGCTTGGCCAGTAGGGGCCCCAGCTCTGGAAACACCATATATTTT.